Listed below are T cell receptor beta chains from one sample, sequenced in a study of neurological immune-mediated disorders. One entry per CDR3 protein results from TCRdb running MiXCR on the 5' RACE reads. The sample yields tens of thousands of distinct CDR3 sequences, 2% to 2.5% seen once. Sequencing used PBMCs. The receptors originated from a woman in her forties or fifties with multiple sclerosis. Both conserved end residues are part of each CDR3. A D gene is named only where the DNA matches it firmly. Clone size is given for some rows only: seen once, a few or many times, or a class if the clone is expanded.

clone_size: many
v_call: TRBV5-1
cdr3_length: 15
d_call: .
j_call: TRBJ2-3
cdr3_aa: CASTPGGVFTDTQYF
cdr3_nt: TGCGCCAGCACTCCAGGCGGAGTCTTCACAGATACGCAGTATTTT

clone_size: many
v_call: TRBV19
cdr3_length: 15
d_call: TRBD2
j_call: TRBJ2-3
cdr3_aa: CASSLGGSVADTQYF
cdr3_nt: TGTGCCAGTTCCTTGGGGGGGAGCGTCGCAGATACGCAGTATTTT

clone_size: many
v_call: TRBV29-1
cdr3_length: 17
d_call: TRBD2
j_call: TRBJ2-3
cdr3_aa: CSFRRLAGTSSTDTQYF
cdr3_nt: TGCAGCTTTCGCCGGCTAGCGGGAACCTCTAGCACAGATACGCAGTATTTT

clone_size: many
v_call: TRBV5-1
cdr3_length: 14
d_call: TRBD1
j_call: TRBJ2-5
cdr3_aa: CASSSAGGSETQYF
cdr3_nt: TGCGCCAGCAGCTCGGCAGGGGGCAGTGAGACCCAGTACTTC

clone_size: many
v_call: TRBV5-1
cdr3_length: 15
d_call: .
j_call: TRBJ2-5
cdr3_aa: CASSLGGTVQETQYF
cdr3_nt: TGCGCCAGCAGCTTAGGAGGGACAGTGCAAGAGACCCAGTACTTC

clone_size: .
v_call: TRBV11-1
cdr3_length: 13
d_call: .
j_call: TRBJ2-3
cdr3_aa: CASSLERTDTQYF
cdr3_nt: TGTGCCAGCAGCTTGGAACGCACAGATACGCAGTATTTT

clone_size: many
v_call: TRBV20-1
cdr3_length: 14
d_call: TRBD2
j_call: TRBJ2-7
cdr3_aa: CSAKRSGRDHEQYF
cdr3_nt: TGCAGTGCTAAGCGTAGCGGGAGGGACCACGAGCAGTACTTC

clone_size: medium-sized
v_call: TRBV15
cdr3_length: 16
d_call: .
j_call: TRBJ1-5
cdr3_aa: CATSGDRGGMAQPQHF
cdr3_nt: TGTGCCACCAGCGGAGACCGAGGAGGGATGGCTCAGCCCCAGCATTTT

clone_size: medium-sized
v_call: TRBV20-1
cdr3_length: 12
d_call: .
j_call: TRBJ2-5
cdr3_aa: CSARGSRETQYF
cdr3_nt: TGCAGTGCTAGAGGGTCTCGAGAGACCCAGTACTTC

clone_size: many
v_call: TRBV3-1
cdr3_length: 13
d_call: TRBD1
j_call: TRBJ1-2
cdr3_aa: CASSQGQGTGYTF
cdr3_nt: TGTGCCAGCAGCCAAGGACAGGGGACCGGCTACACCTTC

clone_size: many
v_call: TRBV29-1
cdr3_length: 13
d_call: .
j_call: TRBJ2-1
cdr3_aa: CSVLGFAYNEQFF
cdr3_nt: TGCAGCGTTCTGGGGTTCGCCTACAATGAGCAGTTCTTC

clone_size: many
v_call: TRBV12-3/TRBV12-4
cdr3_length: 14
d_call: .
j_call: TRBJ1-1
cdr3_aa: CASSLKGGITEAFF
cdr3_nt: TGTGCCAGCAGTTTAAAAGGTGGAATCACTGAAGCTTTCTTT

clone_size: many
v_call: TRBV28
cdr3_length: 15
d_call: .
j_call: TRBJ2-1
cdr3_aa: CASRFLAGSFDEQFF
cdr3_nt: TGTGCCAGCCGCTTCCTTGCGGGCTCGTTCGATGAGCAGTTCTTC

clone_size: many
v_call: TRBV12-3/TRBV12-4
cdr3_length: 13
d_call: TRBD1
j_call: TRBJ2-7
cdr3_aa: CASSRSGTDEQYF
cdr3_nt: TGTGCCAGCAGCCGATCCGGGACAGACGAGCAGTACTTC

clone_size: many
v_call: TRBV10-3
cdr3_length: 13
d_call: .
j_call: TRBJ2-2
cdr3_aa: CATDEWGTGELFF
cdr3_nt: TGTGCCACAGACGAATGGGGAACCGGGGAGCTGTTTTTT

clone_size: medium-sized
v_call: TRBV20-1
cdr3_length: 17
d_call: TRBD2
j_call: TRBJ2-1
cdr3_aa: CSARKASGSSSYNEQFF
cdr3_nt: TGCAGTGCTAGGAAGGCTAGCGGGAGTTCCTCCTACAATGAGCAGTTCTTC

clone_size: many
v_call: TRBV20-1
cdr3_length: 15
d_call: TRBD1
j_call: TRBJ1-5
cdr3_aa: CSALQGASGNQPQHF
cdr3_nt: TGCAGTGCTTTACAGGGGGCAAGCGGGAATCAGCCCCAGCATTTT

clone_size: many
v_call: TRBV20-1
cdr3_length: 14
d_call: .
j_call: TRBJ1-4
cdr3_aa: CSARGPGANEKLFF
cdr3_nt: TGCAGTGCTAGAGGCCCGGGGGCTAATGAAAAACTGTTTTTT

clone_size: many
v_call: TRBV10-3
cdr3_length: 16
d_call: .
j_call: TRBJ2-1
cdr3_aa: CAISGMEHGLPQEQFF
cdr3_nt: TGTGCCATCAGTGGAATGGAACATGGGTTACCACAGGAGCAGTTCTTC

clone_size: many
v_call: TRBV12-3/TRBV12-4
cdr3_length: 13
d_call: .
j_call: TRBJ2-7
cdr3_aa: CASSYGSSYEQYF
cdr3_nt: TGTGCCAGCAGTTATGGCAGCTCCTACGAGCAGTACTTC

clone_size: many
v_call: TRBV7-2
cdr3_length: 13
d_call: .
j_call: TRBJ1-5
cdr3_aa: CASSFSSWQPQHF
cdr3_nt: TGTGCCAGCAGCTTTTCCTCTTGGCAGCCCCAGCATTTT

clone_size: medium-sized
v_call: TRBV10-3
cdr3_length: 13
d_call: .
j_call: TRBJ2-3
cdr3_aa: CAISDSMSDTQYF
cdr3_nt: TGTGCCATCAGTGATTCTATGTCAGATACGCAGTATTTT

clone_size: many
v_call: TRBV6-5
cdr3_length: 15
d_call: .
j_call: TRBJ1-1
cdr3_aa: CASRVYGGMNTEAFF
cdr3_nt: TGTGCCAGCAGAGTTTACGGCGGGATGAACACTGAAGCTTTCTTT

clone_size: many
v_call: TRBV5-6
cdr3_length: 15
d_call: .
j_call: TRBJ2-5
cdr3_aa: CASSLRTLGGETQYF
cdr3_nt: TGTGCCAGCAGCTTGCGAACCCTTGGAGGGGAGACCCAGTACTTC

clone_size: many
v_call: TRBV11-2
cdr3_length: 16
d_call: TRBD2
j_call: TRBJ2-3
cdr3_aa: CASSLGGLAGIDTQYF
cdr3_nt: TGTGCCAGCAGCTTAGGAGGACTAGCGGGGATAGATACGCAGTATTTT

clone_size: medium-sized
v_call: TRBV4-1
cdr3_length: 16
d_call: .
j_call: TRBJ1-4
cdr3_aa: CASSQDEGRLGEKLFF
cdr3_nt: TGCGCCAGCAGCCAAGATGAAGGGCGGCTAGGAGAAAAACTGTTTTTT

clone_size: many
v_call: TRBV28
cdr3_length: 17
d_call: .
j_call: TRBJ2-6
cdr3_aa: CAIPDRGLHSGANVLTF
cdr3_nt: TGTGCCATACCGGATCGGGGCCTACACTCTGGGGCCAACGTCCTGACTTTC

clone_size: few
v_call: TRBV20-1
cdr3_length: 12
d_call: .
j_call: TRBJ1-5
cdr3_aa: CSGGTPNSPQHF
cdr3_nt: TGCAGTGGCGGGACACCCAATAGCCCCCAGCATTTT

clone_size: many
v_call: TRBV20-1
cdr3_length: 14
d_call: .
j_call: TRBJ1-6
cdr3_aa: CSARASSYNSPLHF
cdr3_nt: TGCAGTGCTCGAGCGAGCTCCTATAATTCACCCCTCCACTTT

clone_size: few
v_call: TRBV20-1
cdr3_length: 13
d_call: TRBD1
j_call: TRBJ1-5
cdr3_aa: CSASRQGNQPQHF
cdr3_nt: TGCAGTGCCTCTAGACAGGGAAATCAGCCCCAGCATTTT

clone_size: medium-sized
v_call: TRBV12-3/TRBV12-4
cdr3_length: 14
d_call: TRBD2
j_call: TRBJ2-3
cdr3_aa: CASSPSGGTDTQYF
cdr3_nt: TGTGCCAGCAGTCCAAGCGGGGGCACAGATACGCAGTATTTT

clone_size: many
v_call: TRBV20-1
cdr3_length: 13
d_call: .
j_call: TRBJ1-6
cdr3_aa: CSAAGPPNSPLHF
cdr3_nt: TGCAGTGCCGCGGGACCGCCTAATTCACCCCTCCACTTT

clone_size: many
v_call: TRBV15
cdr3_length: 14
d_call: .
j_call: TRBJ2-5
cdr3_aa: CASTAGSLLETQYF
cdr3_nt: TGTGCCTCGACGGCCGGGAGTCTTTTGGAGACCCAGTACTTC

clone_size: many
v_call: TRBV10-3
cdr3_length: 13
d_call: .
j_call: TRBJ1-1
cdr3_aa: CAIKNRATPTAFF
cdr3_nt: TGTGCCATCAAGAACCGGGCCACCCCGACAGCTTTCTTT

clone_size: many
v_call: TRBV20-1
cdr3_length: 14
d_call: .
j_call: TRBJ2-3
cdr3_aa: CSARGYSNTDTQYF
cdr3_nt: TGCAGTGCTAGAGGGTACTCGAACACAGATACGCAGTATTTT

clone_size: .
v_call: TRBV3-1
cdr3_length: 15
d_call: .
j_call: TRBJ2-3
cdr3_aa: CASSRPGLGTDTQYF
cdr3_nt: TGTGCCAGCAGCCGGCCGGGACTGGGGACAGATACGCAGTATTTT

clone_size: .
v_call: TRBV20-1
cdr3_length: 11
d_call: .
j_call: TRBJ2-7
cdr3_aa: CSARVRTEQYF
cdr3_nt: TGCAGTGCTAGAGTCCGCACCGAGCAGTACTTC

clone_size: many
v_call: TRBV5-8
cdr3_length: 13
d_call: .
j_call: TRBJ2-1
cdr3_aa: CASSLGPAEEQFF
cdr3_nt: TGTGCCAGCAGCTTGGGCCCGGCAGAGGAGCAGTTCTTC

clone_size: many
v_call: TRBV7-2
cdr3_length: 16
d_call: TRBD2
j_call: TRBJ2-7
cdr3_aa: CASSLAGGFLKGEQYF
cdr3_nt: TGTGCCAGCAGCTTAGCGGGAGGGTTCCTTAAAGGGGAGCAGTACTTC

clone_size: many
v_call: TRBV4-2
cdr3_length: 17
d_call: .
j_call: TRBJ2-1
cdr3_aa: CASSQDVPPGVAHEQFF
cdr3_nt: TGTGCCAGCAGCCAAGACGTCCCCCCGGGAGTGGCCCATGAGCAGTTCTTC

clone_size: many
v_call: TRBV4-1
cdr3_length: 15
d_call: .
j_call: TRBJ1-4
cdr3_aa: CASSQERQVIEKLFF
cdr3_nt: TGCGCCAGCAGCCAAGAGAGACAGGTTATTGAAAAACTGTTTTTT

clone_size: many
v_call: TRBV10-3
cdr3_length: 13
d_call: .
j_call: TRBJ1-5
cdr3_aa: CAISRGDNQPQNF
cdr3_nt: TGTGCCATCAGCAGAGGGGATAATCAGCCCCAGAATTTT

clone_size: few
v_call: TRBV20-1
cdr3_length: 14
d_call: .
j_call: TRBJ1-1
cdr3_aa: CSAREGGANTEAFF
cdr3_nt: TGCAGTGCTAGAGAGGGAGGAGCGAACACTGAAGCTTTCTTT

clone_size: many
v_call: TRBV20-1
cdr3_length: 14
d_call: .
j_call: TRBJ2-1
cdr3_aa: CSGGPAGSYNEQFF
cdr3_nt: TGCAGCGGGGGCCCGGCCGGCTCCTACAATGAGCAGTTCTTC

clone_size: many
v_call: TRBV12-3/TRBV12-4
cdr3_length: 15
d_call: TRBD2
j_call: TRBJ2-7
cdr3_aa: CASSFPSGSSYEQYF
cdr3_nt: TGTGCCAGCAGCTTTCCTAGCGGGAGCTCCTACGAGCAGTACTTC

clone_size: .
v_call: TRBV6-6
cdr3_length: 16
d_call: .
j_call: TRBJ2-7
cdr3_aa: CASSQGQGYATYEQYF
cdr3_nt: TGTGCCAGCAGCCAGGGGCAGGGTTATGCTACCTACGAGCAGTACTTC

clone_size: medium-sized
v_call: TRBV4-3
cdr3_length: 13
d_call: .
j_call: TRBJ2-7
cdr3_aa: CASSQDQAREQYF
cdr3_nt: TGCGCCAGCAGCCAAGACCAGGCCCGGGAGCAGTACTTC

clone_size: many
v_call: TRBV29-1
cdr3_length: 12
d_call: TRBD1
j_call: TRBJ2-1
cdr3_aa: CSVRQGANEQFF
cdr3_nt: TGCAGCGTTCGACAGGGGGCGAATGAGCAGTTCTTC

clone_size: many
v_call: TRBV14
cdr3_length: 18
d_call: .
j_call: TRBJ1-2
cdr3_aa: CASSQHRGQWALLNGYTF
cdr3_nt: TGTGCCAGCAGCCAGCACCGTGGGCAGTGGGCGCTTTTGAATGGCTACACCTTC

clone_size: .
v_call: TRBV12-5
cdr3_length: 14
d_call: .
j_call: TRBJ2-7
cdr3_aa: CASAGWERGNEQYF
cdr3_nt: TGTGCTAGTGCCGGGTGGGAAAGGGGCAACGAGCAGTACTTC

clone_size: many
v_call: TRBV7-3
cdr3_length: 13
d_call: TRBD1
j_call: TRBJ1-6
cdr3_aa: CASGRDRGSPLNF
cdr3_nt: TGTGCCAGTGGACGGGACAGGGGATCACCCCTCAACTTT

clone_size: many
v_call: TRBV20-1
cdr3_length: 15
d_call: .
j_call: TRBJ2-1
cdr3_aa: CSAGRRDSSHNEQFF
cdr3_nt: TGCAGTGCTGGCCGCCGGGACTCGAGCCACAATGAGCAGTTCTTC

clone_size: many
v_call: TRBV10-3
cdr3_length: 14
d_call: TRBD2
j_call: TRBJ2-1
cdr3_aa: CAISAAGGPIEQFF
cdr3_nt: TGTGCCATCAGTGCAGCGGGAGGGCCTATTGAGCAGTTCTTC

clone_size: many
v_call: TRBV5-1
cdr3_length: 15
d_call: TRBD1
j_call: TRBJ2-2
cdr3_aa: CASSFWTGNTGELFF
cdr3_nt: TGCGCCAGCAGCTTCTGGACAGGGAACACCGGGGAGCTGTTTTTT

clone_size: many
v_call: TRBV29-1
cdr3_length: 14
d_call: .
j_call: TRBJ1-4
cdr3_aa: CSVVGGSFDEKLFF
cdr3_nt: TGCAGCGTTGTGGGAGGCAGTTTCGACGAAAAACTGTTTTTT

clone_size: many
v_call: TRBV29-1
cdr3_length: 14
d_call: .
j_call: TRBJ1-1
cdr3_aa: CSVVAHRLYTEAFF
cdr3_nt: TGCAGCGTTGTAGCCCATCGTCTGTACACTGAAGCTTTCTTT

clone_size: many
v_call: TRBV5-1
cdr3_length: 15
d_call: .
j_call: TRBJ2-5
cdr3_aa: CASSPGASAGETQYF
cdr3_nt: TGCGCCAGCAGCCCCGGGGCTAGCGCGGGAGAGACCCAGTACTTC

clone_size: many
v_call: TRBV5-1
cdr3_length: 15
d_call: TRBD1
j_call: TRBJ2-1
cdr3_aa: CASSLDRGAYNEQFF
cdr3_nt: TGCGCCAGCAGCTTGGACAGGGGTGCCTACAATGAGCAGTTCTTC

clone_size: many
v_call: TRBV6-5
cdr3_length: 13
d_call: .
j_call: TRBJ2-7
cdr3_aa: CASSVTGSYEQYF
cdr3_nt: TGTGCCAGCAGTGTGACAGGCTCCTACGAGCAGTACTTC

clone_size: many
v_call: TRBV15
cdr3_length: 14
d_call: .
j_call: TRBJ2-7
cdr3_aa: CATSADSSAYEQYF
cdr3_nt: TGTGCCACCAGCGCCGACAGTTCAGCCTACGAGCAGTACTTC